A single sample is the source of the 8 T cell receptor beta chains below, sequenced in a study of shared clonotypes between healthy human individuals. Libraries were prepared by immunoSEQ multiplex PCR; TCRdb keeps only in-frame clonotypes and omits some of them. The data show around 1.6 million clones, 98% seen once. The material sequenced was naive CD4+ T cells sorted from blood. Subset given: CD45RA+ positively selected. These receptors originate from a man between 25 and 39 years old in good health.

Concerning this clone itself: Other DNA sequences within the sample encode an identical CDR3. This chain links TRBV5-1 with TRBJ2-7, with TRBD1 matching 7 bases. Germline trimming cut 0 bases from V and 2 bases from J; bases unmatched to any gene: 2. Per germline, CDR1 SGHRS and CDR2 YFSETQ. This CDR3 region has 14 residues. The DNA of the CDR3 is TGCGCCAGCAGCTTGGGAGACAGGGCCTACGAGCAGTACTTC. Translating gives CASSLGDRAYEQYF.

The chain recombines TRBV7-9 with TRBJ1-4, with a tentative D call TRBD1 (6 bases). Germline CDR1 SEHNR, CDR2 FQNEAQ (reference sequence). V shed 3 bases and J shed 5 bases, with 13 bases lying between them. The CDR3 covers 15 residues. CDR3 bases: TGTGCCAGCAGCTTGTCCGGACAGCGGAATGAAAAACTGTTTTTT. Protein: CASSLSGQRNEKLFF.

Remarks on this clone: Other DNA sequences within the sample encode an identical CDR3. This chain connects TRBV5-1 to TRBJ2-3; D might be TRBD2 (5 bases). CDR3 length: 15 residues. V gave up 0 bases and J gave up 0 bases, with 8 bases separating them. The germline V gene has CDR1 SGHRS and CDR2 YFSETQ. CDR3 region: CASSLGSGSTDTQYF. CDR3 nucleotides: TGCGCCAGCAGCTTGGGATCGGGGAGCACAGATACGCAGTATTTT. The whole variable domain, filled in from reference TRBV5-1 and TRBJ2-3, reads KAGVTQTPRYLIKTRGQQVTLSCSPISGHRSVSWYQQTPGQGLQFLFEYFSETQRNKGNFPGRFSGRQFSNSRSEMNVSTLELGDSALYLCASSLGSGSTDTQYFGPGTRLTVL.

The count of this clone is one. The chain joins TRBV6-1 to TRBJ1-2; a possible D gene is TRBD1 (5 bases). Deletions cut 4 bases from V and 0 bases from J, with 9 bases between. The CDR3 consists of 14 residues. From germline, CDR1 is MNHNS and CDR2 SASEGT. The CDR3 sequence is CASSAPGANYGYTF. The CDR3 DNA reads TGTGCCAGCAGTGCTCCGGGGGCTAACTATGGCTACACCTTC.

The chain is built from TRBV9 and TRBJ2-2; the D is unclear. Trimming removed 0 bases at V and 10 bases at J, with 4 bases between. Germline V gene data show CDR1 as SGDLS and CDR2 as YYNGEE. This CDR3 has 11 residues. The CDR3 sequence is CASSVAAELFF. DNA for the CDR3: TGTGCCAGCAGCGTAGCGGCGGAGCTGTTTTTT.

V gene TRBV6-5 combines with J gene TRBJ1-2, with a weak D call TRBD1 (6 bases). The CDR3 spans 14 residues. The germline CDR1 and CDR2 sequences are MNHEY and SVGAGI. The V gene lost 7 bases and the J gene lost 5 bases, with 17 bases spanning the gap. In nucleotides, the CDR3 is TGTGCCAGCACCCTACTGGGACACGATTATGGCTACACCTTC. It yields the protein CASTLLGHDYGYTF.

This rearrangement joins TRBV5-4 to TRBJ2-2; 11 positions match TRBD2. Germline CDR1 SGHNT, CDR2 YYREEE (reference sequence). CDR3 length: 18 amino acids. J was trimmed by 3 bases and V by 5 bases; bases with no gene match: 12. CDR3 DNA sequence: TGTGCCAGCAGGACCGGGACTAGCGGCCTGATGGACACCGGGGAGCTGTTTTTT. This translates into CASRTGTSGLMDTGELFF.

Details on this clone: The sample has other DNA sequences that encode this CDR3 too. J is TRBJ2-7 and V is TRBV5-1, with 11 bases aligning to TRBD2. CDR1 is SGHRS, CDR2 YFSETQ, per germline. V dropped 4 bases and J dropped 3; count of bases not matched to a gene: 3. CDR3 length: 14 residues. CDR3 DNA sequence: TGCGCCAGCAGCGTAACTAGCGGGAGCTACGAGCAGTACTTC. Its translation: CASSVTSGSYEQYF.